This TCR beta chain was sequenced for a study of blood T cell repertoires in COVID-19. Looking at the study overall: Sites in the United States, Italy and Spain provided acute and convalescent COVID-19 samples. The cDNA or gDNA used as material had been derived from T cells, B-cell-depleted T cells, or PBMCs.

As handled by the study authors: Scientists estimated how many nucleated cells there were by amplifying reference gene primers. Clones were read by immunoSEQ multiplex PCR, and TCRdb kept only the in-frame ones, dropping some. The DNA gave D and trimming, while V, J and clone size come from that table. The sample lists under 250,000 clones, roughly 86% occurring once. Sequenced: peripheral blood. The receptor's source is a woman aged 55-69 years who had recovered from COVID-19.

The CDR3 DNA reads TGTGCCAGCAGCTCGCGGGGGGGCTATGGCTACACCTTC. Protein sequence: CASSSRGGYGYTF. This chain links TRBV27 with TRBJ1-2; D possibly corresponds to TRBD1 (5 bases). The V end was cut by 6 bases, the J end by 4 bases, with 12 bases between. The CDR3 extends over 13 amino acids. CDR1 is MNHEY, CDR2 SMNVEV, per germline (reference sequence).